One and the same sample provided the 32 T cell receptor beta chains below, sequenced in a study of PD-L1 blockade in urothelial cancer. Assay: immunoSEQ multiplex PCR; the TCRdb copy retains only in-frame clones and omits some. The table lists about 49,000 clones, more than 65% of them singletons. Sample time point: pretreatment peripheral blood. Sequencing was performed on PBMCs, taken around atezolizumab (anti-PD-L1) treatment. These TCRs come from a man in his 70s with urothelial cancer.

In the case of this clone: The identical CDR3 is also encoded by other nucleotide sequences in the sample. The chain links TRBV5-1 to TRBJ2-2; possibly TRBD1 for D (5 bases). Germline V CDR1 and CDR2: SGHRS, YFSETQ. V lost 0 bases, J lost 8 bases, and 11 bases lay in between. There are 14 residues in the CDR3. CDR3 loop: CASSLGQPGGELFF. Written as DNA, the CDR3 is TGCGCCAGCAGCTTGGGACAGCCAGGGGGGGAGCTGTTTTTT. Together with reference TRBV5-1 and TRBJ2-2, the CDR3 gives the full variable domain: KAGVTQTPRYLIKTRGQQVTLSCSPISGHRSVSWYQQTPGQGLQFLFEYFSETQRNKGNFPGRFSGRQFSNSRSEMNVSTLELGDSALYLCASSLGQPGGELFFGEGSRLTVL.

V and J are TRBV2 and TRBJ2-1; TRBD2 matches at 12 bases. Germline V gives CDR1 SNHLY, CDR2 FYNNEI. With V trimmed by 6 bases and J by 7 bases, 4 bases remained unmatched. CDR3 length: 14 amino acids. Here the CDR3 DNA reads TGTGCCAGCAGAGGACTAGCGGGGAAAAATGAGCAGTTCTTC. Protein product: CASRGLAGKNEQFF.

CDR3 in DNA: TGTGCCAGCAGCTTGGAGTCGGCGGGGCAGTTCTTC. The encoded protein is CASSLESAGQFF. This chain joins TRBV5-4 and TRBJ2-1, with a possible D match to TRBD2 (5 bases). Trimming removed 0 bases at V and 12 bases at J, with 10 bases between. Per germline, CDR1 SGHNT and CDR2 YYREEE (reference sequence). The CDR3 loop spans 12 amino acids.

The V and J genes are TRBV27 and TRBJ2-7; 7 bases are a match to TRBD1. This CDR3 has 13 residues. J was trimmed by 7 bases and V by 4 bases; bases with no gene match: 7. CDR1 and CDR2 (germline): MNHEY, SMNVEV (reference sequence). CDR3 nucleotide sequence: TGTGCCAGCAGTTGGACAGGCCTTGGTGAGCAGTACTTC. Amino acid sequence: CASSWTGLGEQYF.

This clone showed up just a few times. The rearrangement joins TRBV23-1 to TRBJ1-5, with D hard to call. TRBV23-1 is placed among ORFs of uncertain function. V was clipped by 11 bases and J by 6 bases, with 5 bases between them. The CDR3 consists of 9 residues. The CDR3 is CAEGQPQHF. CDR3 bases: TGCGCCGAGGGTCAGCCCCAGCATTTT.

The V and J genes are TRBV9 and TRBJ2-2; 8 bases are shared with TRBD1. There are 15 residues in the CDR3. V was pared by 0 bases and J by 4 bases, with 2 bases of the junction left unmatched. Germline V gives CDR1 SGDLS, CDR2 YYNGEE. CDR3 protein: CASSVETGGTGELFF. The CDR3 region has the DNA TGTGCCAGCAGCGTAGAAACAGGGGGCACCGGGGAGCTGTTTTTT.

The sample holds a few counts of this clone. The rearrangement uses TRBV2 and TRBJ1-2; 7 bases align to TRBD1. Trimming took 6 bases from V and 4 from J; bases not matched to a gene: 2. CDR1 and CDR2 (germline): SNHLY, FYNNEI. The CDR3 sequence is 12 residues long. CDR3 amino acids: CASRQGIYGYTF. CDR3 in DNA: TGTGCCAGCAGACAGGGGATCTATGGCTACACCTTC.

The V gene is TRBV5-1, the J gene TRBJ2-1, with 10 bases that match TRBD2. CDR3 length equals 16 residues. The ends lost 0 bases at V and 8 bases at J; junction bases unmatched: 8. CDR1 is SGHRS and CDR2 is YFSETQ in the germline V gene. CDR3 protein: CASSLAAASGSDEQFF. The CDR3 DNA sequence: TGCGCCAGCAGCTTGGCTGCGGCTAGCGGGAGTGATGAGCAGTTCTTC.

The chain combines TRBV6-5 with TRBJ2-5; TRBD1 agrees at 9 bases. J gave up 5 bases and V 0 bases, and 7 bases lay outside the gene matches. Germline CDR1 MNHEY, CDR2 SVGAGI. CDR3 length: 16 amino acids. The DNA for the CDR3 is TGTGCCAGCAGTTACTCGGTACAGGGGGCCATGGAGACCCAGTACTTC. Protein: CASSYSVQGAMETQYF.

This clone was seen at least ten times. The J gene is TRBJ1-3, the V gene TRBV28; 8 bases line up with TRBD1. This CDR3 contains 16 residues. V lost 4 bases, J lost 4 bases, and 9 bases stayed unmatched. Looked up from germline, CDR1 is MDHEN and CDR2 is SYDVKM. The CDR3 region has the DNA TGTGCCAGCAGTTCCAACCCCCGGACAGGGGGAAACACCATATATTTT. Translating gives CASSSNPRTGGNTIYF. The variable domain in full, with the rest retrieved from reference TRBV28 and TRBJ1-3, is DVKVTQSSRYLVKRTGEKVFLECVQDMDHENMFWYRQDPGLGLRLIYFSYDVKMKEKGDIPEGYSVSREKKERFSLILESASTNQTSMYLCASSSNPRTGGNTIYFGEGSWLTVV.

The genes are TRBV29-1 and TRBJ1-1; 9 nucleotides match TRBD1. This CDR3 is built from 13 residues. Trimming took 6 bases from V and 4 from J; bases not matched to a gene: 6. From germline, CDR1 is SQVTM and CDR2 ANQGSEA. CDR3 DNA sequence: TGCAGCGTGGGACAGGGAGTTTTCACTGAAGCTTTCTTT. It yields the protein CSVGQGVFTEAFF.

This chain joins TRBV30 and TRBJ1-5, with D uncertain. The germline V and J ends were trimmed by 4 bases and 1 base, with 8 bases remaining between them. The germline V gene has CDR1 GTSNPN and CDR2 SVGIG (reference sequence). The CDR3 has 13 residues. CDR3 region: CAWNAVSNQPQHF. Written as DNA, the CDR3 is TGTGCCTGGAATGCGGTAAGCAATCAGCCCCAGCATTTT.

The genes are TRBV19 and TRBJ2-1, with 12 bases aligning to TRBD2. Losses at the gene ends were 1 base for V and 5 bases for J; bases not matched to a gene: 9. Per germline, CDR1 LNHDA and CDR2 SQIVND (reference sequence). CDR3 length: 18 residues. This chain's CDR3 is CASSIARLAGGRDNEQFF. CDR3 sequence (DNA): TGTGCCAGTAGTATAGCTCGGCTAGCGGGAGGGAGGGACAATGAGCAGTTCTTC.

The rearrangement joins TRBV5-1 to TRBJ1-1; a possible D gene is TRBD1 (6 bases). CDR3 length: 14 residues. From germline, CDR1 is SGHRS and CDR2 YFSETQ. With 5 bases removed from V and 0 bases from J, the gap between germline ends came to 11 bases. The CDR3 nucleotides read TGCGCCAGCAGTTTGACAGGCCTGAACACTGAAGCTTTCTTT. Translating gives CASSLTGLNTEAFF.

In DNA form, the CDR3 reads TGCGCCAGCAGTGAGGCGGGCAGTAGCTCCTACGAGCAGTACTTC. It specifies CASSEAGSSSYEQYF. The chain uses TRBV10-1 and TRBJ2-7, with a tentative D call TRBD2 (5 bases). This CDR3 is built from 15 residues. V was shortened by 2 bases and J by 0 bases, with 11 bases between the two germline ends. Germline assignment: CDR1 WNHNN and CDR2 SYGVQD (reference sequence).

About this clone: This specimen includes other DNA sequences encoding the same CDR3. The V gene is TRBV6-5, the J gene TRBJ2-7; TRBD2 aligns across 7 bases. With 2 bases clipped from V and 0 bases from J, the junction kept 1 base outside the gene matches. This CDR3 is built from 14 residues. From germline, CDR1 is MNHEY and CDR2 SVGAGI. The CDR3 sequence is CASSYTGGSYEQYF. CDR3 nucleotide sequence: TGTGCCAGCAGTTACACGGGGGGCTCCTACGAGCAGTACTTC.

The CDR3 is CATSRSGSGEQYF. In DNA, the CDR3 is TGTGCCACATCCAGGTCCGGGAGCGGTGAGCAGTACTTC. This chain links TRBV15 with TRBJ2-7, with D possibly TRBD2 on 6 matching bases. Germline assignment: CDR1 LNHNV and CDR2 YYDKDF (reference sequence). The CDR3 runs to 13 residues. V shed 9 bases and J shed 7 bases, with 19 bases lying between them.

The chain links TRBV19 to TRBJ2-7, with D possibly matching TRBD2 (6 bases). The V end was cut by 6 bases, the J end by 0 bases, with 15 bases between. Germline-derived CDR1 and CDR2 are LNHDA and SQIVND (reference sequence). The CDR3 sequence is 15 residues long. CDR3 residues: CASRRDVHNSYEQYF. CDR3 bases: TGTGCCAGTAGGCGGGACGTCCATAACTCCTACGAGCAGTACTTC.

In DNA form, the CDR3 reads TGTGCCAGTAGTACGGGACAGGGGGCTGAAGCTTTCTTT. Its protein product is CASSTGQGAEAFF. The chain recombines TRBV19 with TRBJ1-1; TRBD1 matches 11 bases. This CDR3 spans 13 amino acids. Per the germline V gene, CDR1 is LNHDA and CDR2 is SQIVND (reference sequence). V was clipped by 4 bases and J by 6 bases; unmatched bases: 1.

The gene calls are TRBV21-1 and TRBJ2-3; TRBD2 is the table's D call and was not checked against the DNA. TRBV21-1 corresponds to a pseudogene. This CDR3 comprises 18 residues. Written as DNA, the CDR3 is TGTGCCAGCAGCAAAGGGTCGAGACTAGCGGGAGTAACAGATACGCAGTATTTT. Translating gives CASSKGSRLAGVTDTQYF.

The chain recombines TRBV30 with TRBJ1-2; maybe TRBD1 (5 bases). The germline CDR1 and CDR2 sequences are GTSNPN and SVGIG (reference sequence). This CDR3 is built from 11 residues. With 0 bases removed from V and 6 bases from J, the gap between germline ends came to 5 bases. The CDR3 loop is CAWSVGDGYTF. CDR3 sequence (DNA): TGTGCCTGGAGTGTAGGGGATGGCTACACCTTC.

This clone was seen only once. The V and J genes are TRBV5-1 and TRBJ2-1, with D tentatively TRBD2 (6 bases). In germline, CDR1 is SGHRS, CDR2 YFSETQ. V lost 4 bases and J 4 bases, leaving 9 bases between the germline ends. This CDR3 is built from 13 residues. The CDR3 reads CASSGTAYNEQFF. The CDR3 DNA is TGCGCCAGCAGCGGGACTGCATACAATGAGCAGTTCTTC.

The chain uses TRBV29-1 and TRBJ2-7, with D unresolved. The CDR3 is made up of 15 amino acids. V was clipped by 4 bases and J by 2 bases, with 18 bases between them. Germline CDR1 reads SQVTM; CDR2 reads ANQGSEA. In DNA, the CDR3 is TGCAGCGTTGGCCTTGGGTCTAGGAGTACCTACGAGCAGTACTTC. Protein sequence: CSVGLGSRSTYEQYF.

This chain joins TRBV11-1 and TRBJ1-2, with 8 bases that match TRBD1. The CDR3 has 14 amino acids. The germline V gene has CDR1 SGHAT and CDR2 FQDESV (reference sequence). Trimming at V came to 5 bases and at J to 6 bases, leaving 8 bases not matched to a gene. This CDR3 reads CASSPPGQGDGYTF. In nucleotides, the CDR3 is TGTGCCAGCAGCCCGCCCGGACAGGGAGATGGCTACACCTTC.

V gene TRBV19 combines with J gene TRBJ2-3, with 8 positions matching TRBD1. CDR3 length: 15 amino acids. Losses at the gene ends were 4 bases for V and 5 bases for J; bases not matched to a gene: 8. Germline loops: CDR1 LNHDA, CDR2 SQIVND (reference sequence). CDR3 nucleotide sequence: TGTGCCAGTAGTAGGACAGGGAGGTTAGGAGATACGCAGTATTTT. Translation: CASSRTGRLGDTQYF.

The chain employs TRBV15 and TRBJ1-2; D is unclear. Per germline, CDR1 LNHNV and CDR2 YYDKDF (reference sequence). Between the trimmed V and J ends, which lost 0 bases and 6 bases, there was a span of 5 bases. The CDR3 sequence is 12 residues long. CDR3: CATSREGDGYTF. The CDR3 DNA reads as TGTGCCACCAGCAGAGAGGGCGATGGCTACACCTTC.

The chain carries TRBV2 and TRBJ2-7; 7 bases match TRBD1. This CDR3 comprises 16 residues. V lost 3 bases and J lost 2; bases outside the gene matches: 10. Germline V gene data show CDR1 as SNHLY and CDR2 as FYNNEI. In DNA, the CDR3 is TGTGCCAGCAGTGAGAGTCTTGGGACAGAAGCCTACGAGCAGTACTTC. As protein: CASSESLGTEAYEQYF.

The chain uses TRBV30 and TRBJ2-4; D uncertain. Germline CDR1 and CDR2: GTSNPN and SVGIG (reference sequence). Trimming removed 0 bases at V and 11 bases at J, with 11 bases between. There are 12 residues in the CDR3. The CDR3 sequence is CAWSVRNSLQYF. The CDR3 DNA sequence: TGTGCCTGGAGTGTACGTAACTCCCTTCAGTACTTC.

As DNA, the CDR3 is TGCGCCAGCAGCTTGTATGACACTGAAGCTTTCTTT. This codes for CASSLYDTEAFF. The chain links TRBV5-1 to TRBJ1-1; no clear D gene. The CDR3 has 12 residues. Germline CDR1 and CDR2: SGHRS and YFSETQ. Trimming stripped 1 base from V and 3 bases from J, with 4 bases between.

J is TRBJ2-3 and V is TRBV10-3; TRBD2 aligns across 7 bases. The ends lost 3 bases at V and 4 bases at J; junction bases unmatched: 7. CDR3 length equals 15 residues. Germline V lookup: CDR1 ENHRY, CDR2 SYGVKD. The CDR3 bases are TGTGCCATCAGTGATTCGGTGCGGGAGCCAGATACGCAGTATTTT. Translated, it gives CAISDSVREPDTQYF.

As to this clone: One junction end disagrees with the germline gene, perhaps due to a read error. The chain couples TRBV7-7 to TRBJ2-1; D might be TRBD2 (6 bases). Germline CDR1 reads SSHAT; CDR2 reads FNYEAQ (reference sequence). This CDR3 has 13 residues. CDR3 DNA: TGTGCTAGCAGCCGTTCGGAGGGGTATGAGCAGTTCTTC. Translating gives CASSRSEGYEQFF.

The chain recombines TRBV5-5 with TRBJ2-7, with TRBD1 identical over 7 bases. Germline CDR1 SGHKS, CDR2 YYEKEE (reference sequence). V was clipped by 4 bases and J by 3 bases; unmatched bases: 7. This CDR3 is 14 amino acids long. CDR3 coding DNA: TGTGCCAGCAGCCTACAGGGGTCCGGCTACGAGCAGTACTTC. Its translation is CASSLQGSGYEQYF.